Reported below is one TCR beta chain. This clonotype turned up a few times. Its antigen target is currently unknown. A junction boundary mismatches the germline segment, possibly from a read error. The sample originates from a study of molecular identifiers for immune sequencing clone quantification (dated by TCRdb to between 2017 and 2018). Notes on the research overall: For a replicate experiment, the RNA from either 20,000 or 100,000 naive CD8 T cells was divided into five aliquots, and four of those aliquots went on to sequencing. This methods study used CD8 T cells to benchmark TCR RNA copy counting and molecular-identifier clustering-based TCR repertoire sequencing (MIDCIRS).

Libraries of naive CD8 T cells were built from anywhere between about 17,000 and 1,000,000 sorted cells, with 10%, 30% or 50% of the purified RNA used. Naive CD8 T cells were FACS-sorted as CD8+CD4-CCR7+CD45RA+ on a BD FACSAria II into RLT Plus buffer. Detection sensitivity was tested by spiking Jurkat RNA equal to roughly nine TCR copies' worth into samples containing 20,000-1,000,000 naive CD8 T cells. Enrichment of CD8 T cells was performed with RosetteSep CD8+ T Cell Enrichment Cocktail and Ficoll-Paque, after which ACK red cell lysis was carried out. Overall study outcomes, separate from this receptor: In CMV-specific effector cells, clones with more than 20 RNA copies accounted for over 99% of molecules, whereas in naive cells such clones accounted for under 1%. Spiked-in Jurkat TCR RNA (about ten copies' worth), which is not part of the donor repertoire, was contained in the naive libraries. Modeling indicated around 3 TCR RNA copies recovered per cell, compared with 9 to 10 by digital PCR, which implies a capture efficiency of approximately 30%. Highly expanded clone sizes could be underestimated because identical TCR molecules may share a barcode. When barcode sub-clustering was left out, chimeric consensus sequences inflated TCR diversity, with chimeras reaching as high as 47%. Spiked-in Jurkat TCR RNA equivalent to a single cell was reported to be detectable even among one million naive CD8 T cells.

Library generation was performed with PCR. Sequencing instrument: Illumina HiSeq 4000. Bulk TCR libraries were generated as previously described, with the TCR primers listed in Table S5 used. Total RNA was purified with the Qiagen AllPrep DNA/RNA kit. Before analysis, reads from multiple sequencing runs of one library were combined. In the paper's pipeline: Reads were retained only if their TCR constant sequence matched exactly, and those retained reads were trimmed to 150 nt and grouped according to their 12-nt molecular barcodes. Within each barcode group, reads were sub-clustered at a 15% Levenshtein threshold, and quality-weighted consensus sequences were built per RNA molecule. Non-functional sequences were filtered out, along with any lower-count sequence sitting one edit away from another sequence. Barcode sub-clusters with fewer than 20% of the maximum read count were removed, based on fitting two negative binomial distributions. TCRdb trimmed the raw reads at Q25, called clones with MiXCR and kept productive beta chains. Every entry covers one CDR3 protein and lists the most common genes and DNA from its rows. None of the V and J calls come from the authors' own analysis; TCRdb made them. The sample records around 470,000 distinct CDR3 sequences, around 21% of which are singletons. The ten biggest clones cover under 0.85% of the sample.

The germline V gene (reference sequence) gives CDR1 as PRHDT and CDR2 as FYEKMQ. Including the terminal cysteine and phenylalanine, the CDR3 comprises 12 residues. Left in the record is the CDR3 DNA by itself, 36 bases read in frame from the first base. The origin of this receptor is a human donor in good health. Some libraries in this study had Jurkat cell RNA spiked in. The chain employs TRBV13 and TRBJ1-4; confidence is insufficient to name the D gene. The sequenced sample was naive CD8+ T cells from blood, with Jurkat cell RNA spiked in. Read against the paper, the sample's cell subset or site label means: FACS-sorted CD8+CD4-CCR7+CD45RA+ naive T cells. The CDR3 reads CAVPGPNEKLLF. The sequence in DNA is TGTGCCGTCCCTGGGCCTAATGAAAAACTGCTTTTT. Outside the CDR3, residues come from the reference TRBV13 and TRBJ1-4 proteins, so the full variable domain is: AAGVIQSPRHLIKEKRETATLKCYPIPRHDTVYWYQQGPGQDPQFLISFYEKMQSDKGSIPDRFSAQQFSDYHSELNMSSLELGDSALYFCAVPGPNEKLLFGSGTQLSVL.